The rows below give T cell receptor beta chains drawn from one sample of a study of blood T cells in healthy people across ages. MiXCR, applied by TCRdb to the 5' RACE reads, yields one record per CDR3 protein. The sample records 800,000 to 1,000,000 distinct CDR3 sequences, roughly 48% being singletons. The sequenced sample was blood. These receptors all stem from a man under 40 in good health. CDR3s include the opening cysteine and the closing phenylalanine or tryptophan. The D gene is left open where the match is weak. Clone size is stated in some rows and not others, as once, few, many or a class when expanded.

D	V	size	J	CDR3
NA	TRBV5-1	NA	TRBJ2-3	CASSESAYTDTQYF
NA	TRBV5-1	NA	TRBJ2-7	CASSESGAYEQYF
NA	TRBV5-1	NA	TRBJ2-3	CASSPFGGSSTDTQYF
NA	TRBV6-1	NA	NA	CARSATYEQYF
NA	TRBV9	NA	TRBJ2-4	CASSVGRSDKNIQYF
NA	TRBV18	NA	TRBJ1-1	CASSPQSGGGTEAFF
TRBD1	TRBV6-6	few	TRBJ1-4	CASIEGARLEKLFF
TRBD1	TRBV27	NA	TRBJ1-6	CASSPTRQGEGYNSPLHF
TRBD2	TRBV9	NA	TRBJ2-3	CASSVAASGEPKFSTDTQYF
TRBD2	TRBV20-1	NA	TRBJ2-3	CSAKTSGRAGSTDTQYF
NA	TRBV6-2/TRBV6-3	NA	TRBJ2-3	CASSHLGDSNTDTQYF
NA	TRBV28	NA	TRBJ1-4	CAGSGGGVINEKLFF
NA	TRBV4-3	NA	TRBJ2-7	CASSQDTNSYEQYF
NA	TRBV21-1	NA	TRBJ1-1	CASSKRRRLDLRNPEAFF
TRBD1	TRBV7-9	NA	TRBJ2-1	CASSLAFRQGVGNEQFF
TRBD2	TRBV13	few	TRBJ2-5	CASRDGGGAIEQYF
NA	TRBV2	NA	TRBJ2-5	CASIRDGKETQYF
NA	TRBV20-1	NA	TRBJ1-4	CSARRTDHEKLFF
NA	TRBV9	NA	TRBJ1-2	CASSVVGQDLYTF
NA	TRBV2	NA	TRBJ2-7	CASITGEGSYEQYF
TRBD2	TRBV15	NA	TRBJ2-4	CATSRTSAKNIQYF
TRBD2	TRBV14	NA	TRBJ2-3	CASSQAWTSPGDTQYF
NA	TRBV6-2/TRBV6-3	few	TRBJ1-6	CASSYLQARSSANSPLHF
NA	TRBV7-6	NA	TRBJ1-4	CASSLDTQESEKLFF
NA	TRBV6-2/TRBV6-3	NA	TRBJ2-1	CASSYPTEQFF
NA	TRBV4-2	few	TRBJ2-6	CASSQERHSGANVLTF
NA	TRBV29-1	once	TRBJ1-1	CSADDRNTEAFF
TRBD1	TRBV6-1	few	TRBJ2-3	CASRSPDRGTDTQYF
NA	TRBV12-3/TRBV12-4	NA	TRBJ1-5	CASSPQGWHQPQHF
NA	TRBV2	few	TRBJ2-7	CASSDTPVEQYF
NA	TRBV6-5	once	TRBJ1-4	CASGETRNEKLFF
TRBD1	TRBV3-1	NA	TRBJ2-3	CASSQARTGGADTQYF
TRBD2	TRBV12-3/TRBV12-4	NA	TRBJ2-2	CASSFQGTSGGTGELFF
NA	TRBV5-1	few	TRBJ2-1	CASSLEQAHEQFF
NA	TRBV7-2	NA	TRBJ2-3	CASSFGFRGGTQYF
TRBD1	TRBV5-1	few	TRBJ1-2	CASSWGQGMSYGYTF
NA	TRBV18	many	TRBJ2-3	CASSRRGTSTDTQYF
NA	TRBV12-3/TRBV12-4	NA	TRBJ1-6	CASSFGQENSPLHF
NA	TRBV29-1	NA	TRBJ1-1	CSVTGGLNTEAFF
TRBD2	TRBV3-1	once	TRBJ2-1	CASSRIAGGSYNEQFF